Below are 10 T cell receptor beta chains sequenced from a single sample in a study of T-cell memory formation after mild COVID-19. TCRdb re-analysed the 5' RACE reads in MiXCR, keeping a single row per CDR3 protein. Of a few hundred thousand distinct CDR3 sequences in the sample, 20% to 25% are singletons; the top ten hold around 23%. The sequenced sample consisted of PBMCs or a T cell subset sorted from them (not recorded which). These receptors came from a young man who had mild COVID-19 (a few samples of this study predate the infection). Cell type and time point are not known.

The chain is built from TRBV27 and TRBJ2-3; D unresolved. With 3 bases removed from V and 0 bases from J, the gap between germline ends came to 7 bases. The CDR3 has 14 amino acids. CDR1 MNHEY and CDR2 SMNVEV come from the germline V gene (reference sequence). For the CDR3, the DNA is TGTGCCAGCAGTTTTAGTCCGAGCACAGATACGCAGTATTTT. Translated: CASSFSPSTDTQYF.

The table lists this clonotype with a few counts. This chain joins TRBV5-1 and TRBJ2-1; D remains unclear. Trimming removed 0 bases from V and 8 bases from J, with 9 bases in between. The CDR3 is made up of 13 amino acids. Germline lookup yields CDR1 SGHRS and CDR2 YFSETQ. DNA of the CDR3: TGCGCCAGCAGCTTGGCCGGGTACGATGAGCAGTTCTTC. It codes for CASSLAGYDEQFF.

The sample holds a few counts of this clonotype. The CDR3 spells CASRPRATATNEKLFF. As DNA, the CDR3 is TGTGCCAGCAGGCCCCGGGCCACCGCAACTAATGAAAAACTGTTTTTT. The gene calls are TRBV6-5 and TRBJ1-4; D remains unclear. The CDR3 runs to 16 residues. Trimming stripped 6 bases from V and 0 bases from J, with 14 bases between. Germline V lookup: CDR1 MNHEY, CDR2 SVGAGI.

V usage is TRBV4-2 and J usage is TRBJ2-7; no reliable D call. This CDR3 region has 14 residues. V was shortened by 0 bases and J by 6 bases, with 12 bases between the two germline ends. Germline V CDR1 and CDR2: LGHNA, YNFKEQ. CDR3 nucleotide sequence: TGTGCCAGCAGCCAAGAATACCCAGGCGCCGAGCAGTACGTC. Residues: CASSQEYPGAEQYV.

The rearrangement uses TRBV5-1 and TRBJ2-3; TRBD2 is a possible D gene (6 bases). The germline V gene encodes CDR1 SGHRS and CDR2 YFSETQ. The CDR3 contains 16 residues. V lost 0 bases to trimming and J lost 5 bases, with 16 bases between them. In DNA, the CDR3 is TGCGCCAGCAGCTTGGCCGCTAGCGTGGGTGTAGATACGCAGTATTTT. Translation: CASSLAASVGVDTQYF.

CDR3 sequence: CASSAEGFAQPQHF. The DNA of the CDR3 is TGTGCCAGCAGTGCGGAGGGGTTCGCTCAGCCCCAGCATTTT. This rearrangement joins TRBV2 to TRBJ1-5; D might be TRBD1 (5 bases). The CDR3 spans 14 residues. V lost 4 bases and J lost 6, with 13 bases in between. Looked up from germline, CDR1 is SNHLY and CDR2 is FYNNEI.

This chain joins TRBV29-1 and TRBJ2-3; D remains ambiguous. The length of the CDR3 is 13 residues. CDR1 SQVTM and CDR2 ANQGSEA come from the germline V gene. The V gene lost 7 bases and the J gene lost 7 bases, with 18 bases spanning the gap. The CDR3 DNA reads as TGCAGCGCTGGATGGCCCGTTCTGAATACGCAGTATTTT. Protein sequence: CSAGWPVLNTQYF.

The chain has TRBV4-3 and TRBJ2-1, with 8 positions matching TRBD2. V gave up 0 bases and J gave up 4 bases; unmatched junction bases: 5. The CDR3 length is 16 residues. CDR1 is LGHNA, CDR2 YSLEER, per germline. The CDR3 coding sequence is TGCGCCAGCAGCCAAGATGCTAGCGGGCATTACAATGAGCAGTTCTTC. Translated: CASSQDASGHYNEQFF.

There are a few counts of this clonotype. The chain links TRBV20-1 to TRBJ1-1, with 7 bases lining up with TRBD1. CDR1 and CDR2 from the germline V gene are DFQATT and SNEGSKA (reference sequence). The length of the CDR3 is 11 residues. V dropped 4 bases and J dropped 8; count of bases not matched to a gene: 4. In DNA, the CDR3 is TGCAGTGCTAACAGACAGGGCGAAGCTTTCTTT. It is translated as CSANRQGEAFF.

This chain uses TRBV27 with TRBJ2-1; 8 bases align to TRBD2. The V gene's germline CDR1 is MNHEY and CDR2 SMNVEV (reference sequence). The length of the CDR3 is 14 residues. V lost 3 bases, J lost 8 bases, and 6 bases stayed unmatched. CDR3 coding DNA: TGTGCCAGCAGTTTGGCGGGGGGTTTTGATGAGCAGTTCTTC. This translates into CASSLAGGFDEQFF.